The 23 T cell receptor beta chains below all came from one sample that was sequenced in a study of T cell responses to AZD1222 COVID-19 vaccine. Clones were read by immunoSEQ multiplex PCR, and TCRdb kept only the in-frame ones, dropping some. The sample yields 120,000 or so clones, 80% to 95% seen once. The source was peripheral blood, collected on day 0 of AZD1222 vaccination. The receptors come from an adult in good health.

The rearrangement joins TRBV29-1 to TRBJ1-3; perhaps TRBD1 as D (5 bases). The CDR3 has 13 amino acids. Trimming cost V 7 bases and J 0 bases, with 10 bases left between them. Germline CDR1 SQVTM, CDR2 ANQGSEA. For the CDR3, the DNA is TGCAGCGCCGGACACTACTCTGGAAACACCATATATTTT. Protein: CSAGHYSGNTIYF.

The chain is built from TRBV9 and TRBJ1-1; unclear D gene. The germline CDR1 and CDR2 sequences are SGDLS and YYNGEE. Between the trimmed V and J ends, which lost 2 bases and 5 bases, there was a span of 10 bases. The CDR3 runs 13 residues. The CDR3 region is CASSVFMETEAFF. The CDR3 bases are TGTGCCAGCAGCGTTTTTATGGAGACTGAAGCTTTCTTT.

The V gene is TRBV15, the J gene TRBJ1-4; D is unresolved. The CDR3 is made up of 15 amino acids. Germline CDR1 reads LNHNV; CDR2 reads YYDKDF (reference sequence). Between the trimmed V and J ends, which lost 3 bases and 5 bases, there was a span of 13 bases. CDR3 DNA sequence: TGTGCCACCAGCAGGACTGGACGGTTGAATGAAAAACTGTTTTTT. As protein: CATSRTGRLNEKLFF.

The chain employs TRBV7-9 and TRBJ1-1; D uncertain. V shed 3 bases and J shed 6 bases, with 5 bases lying between them. Germline values: CDR1 SEHNR, CDR2 FQNEAQ (reference sequence). This CDR3 comprises 11 residues. CDR3 amino acids: CASSFAPEAFF. CDR3 sequence (DNA): TGTGCCAGCAGCTTTGCGCCTGAAGCTTTCTTT.

The chain recombines TRBV5-1 with TRBJ1-3; tentative D call: TRBD1 (6 bases). The CDR3 runs to 15 residues. Trimming stripped 3 bases from V and 2 bases from J, with 12 bases between. Per germline, CDR1 SGHRS and CDR2 YFSETQ. DNA of the CDR3: TGCGCCAGCAGCTCCGAGGACAGTGCTGGAAACACCATATATTTT. Its translation is CASSSEDSAGNTIYF.

The rearrangement uses TRBV7-2 and TRBJ2-1; TRBD2 matches 9 bases. This CDR3 region has 15 residues. Germline lookup yields CDR1 SGHTA and CDR2 FQGNSA. Losses at the gene ends were 2 bases for V and 7 bases for J; bases not matched to a gene: 6. The CDR3 sequence is CASSLNSGGGNEQFF. Written as DNA, the CDR3 is TGTGCCAGCAGCTTAAATAGCGGGGGCGGGAATGAGCAGTTCTTC. Together with reference TRBV7-2 and TRBJ2-1, the CDR3 gives the full variable domain: GAGVSQSPSNKVTEKGKDVELRCDPISGHTALYWYRQSLGQGLEFLIYFQGNSAPDKSGLPSDRFSAERTGGSVSTLTIQRTQQEDSAVYLCASSLNSGGGNEQFFGPGTRLTVL.

This clone was seen only once. The chain carries TRBV28 and TRBJ1-1; tentative D call: TRBD1 (6 bases). With 5 bases removed from V and 3 bases from J, the gap between germline ends came to 13 bases. The CDR3 is made up of 14 amino acids. Per the germline V gene, CDR1 is MDHEN and CDR2 is SYDVKM. The chain's CDR3 is CASSDYRVDTEAFF. The DNA for the CDR3 is TGTGCCAGCAGTGACTACAGGGTCGACACTGAAGCTTTCTTT.

The gene calls are TRBV6-2 or TRBV6-3 and TRBJ2-1, with 8 bases that match TRBD2. The CDR3 spans 15 residues. The junction had 7 bases not matched to a gene; V was cut back by 4 bases and J by 5 bases. Germline-derived CDR1 and CDR2 are MNHEY and SVGEGT. For the CDR3, the DNA is TGTGCCAGCAGTTTTCGACTAGCGCACGACAATGAGCAGTTCTTC. It codes for CASSFRLAHDNEQFF.

The chain has TRBV9 and TRBJ2-5; 9 nucleotides match TRBD2. V gave up 0 bases and J gave up 3 bases; unmatched junction bases: 6. CDR1 and CDR2 from the germline V gene are SGDLS and YYNGEE. The CDR3 covers 16 residues. CDR3 sequence reads: CASSVAEGLAKETQYF. CDR3 nucleotides: TGTGCCAGCAGCGTAGCGGAGGGACTAGCAAAAGAGACCCAGTACTTC.

The V and J genes are TRBV5-1 and TRBJ1-4, with D perhaps matching TRBD1 (6 bases). Per germline, CDR1 SGHRS and CDR2 YFSETQ. This CDR3 comprises 16 residues. Between the trimmed V and J ends, which lost 3 bases and 8 bases, there was a span of 20 bases. CDR3 coding DNA: TGCGCCAGCAGCTCAGAAACCCGACAGGCAGGCGAAAAACTGTTTTTT. As protein: CASSSETRQAGEKLFF.

This sequence joins TRBV15 and TRBJ1-2, with a weak D call TRBD1 (5 bases). The CDR3 is 17 amino acids. Germline CDR1 and CDR2: LNHNV and YYDKDF (reference sequence). Trimming cost V 0 bases and J 1 base, with 15 bases left between them. The CDR3 region is CATSRDYPGQGNYGYTF. Here the CDR3 DNA reads TGTGCCACCAGCAGAGACTACCCCGGGCAGGGTAACTATGGCTACACCTTC.

The rearrangement links TRBV6-7 to TRBJ1-1, with 9 bases lining up with TRBD1. TRBV6-7 is marked as an open reading frame, function uncertain. After removal of 2 bases from V and 6 bases from J, the junction contained 4 bases not matched to a gene. The length of the CDR3 is 14 residues. CDR3: CASSYKGQGSEAFF. CDR3 nucleotide sequence: TGTGCCAGCAGTTACAAGGGACAGGGCTCTGAAGCTTTCTTT.

The chain uses TRBV6-4 and TRBJ1-2; D perhaps matches TRBD1 (5 bases). The CDR3 totals 15 residues. The V and J ends lost 0 bases and 8 bases respectively, with 16 bases between them. Germline loops: CDR1 MRHNA, CDR2 SNTAGT. The CDR3 spells CASSDSVDSMKGYTF. CDR3 DNA sequence: TGTGCCAGCAGTGACTCCGTCGACAGTATGAAGGGCTACACCTTC.

The V and J genes are TRBV19 and TRBJ1-5; possible D gene TRBD1, 5 bases. Deletions cut 6 bases from V and 6 bases from J, with 15 bases between. This CDR3 has 14 residues. Germline-derived CDR1 and CDR2 are LNHDA and SQIVND (reference sequence). The CDR3 nucleotides are TGTGCCAGTAGCGTGACTGGAGGGACTCAGCCCCAGCATTTT. Amino acids: CASSVTGGTQPQHF.

This clone was picked up one time. The chain is built from TRBV5-4 and TRBJ1-3, with D possibly being TRBD1 (5 bases). The CDR3 is made up of 15 amino acids. Trimming took off 4 bases at V and 1 base at J, with 12 bases between the two ends. Germline CDR1 and CDR2: SGHNT and YYREEE (reference sequence). CDR3 region: CASSGAGLSGNTIYF. The CDR3, as DNA: TGTGCCAGCAGCGGCGCAGGGTTATCTGGAAACACCATATATTTT.

Concerning this clone: Other nucleotide sequences in the sample specify the same CDR3. The chain couples TRBV27 to TRBJ1-5; no reliable D call. V was pared by 6 bases and J by 1 base, with 10 bases between. The CDR3 is made up of 14 amino acids. The germline gives CDR1 MNHEY, CDR2 SMNVEV (reference sequence). The CDR3 reads CASSFGGSNQPQHF. CDR3 sequence (DNA): TGTGCCAGCAGCTTCGGCGGGAGCAATCAGCCCCAGCATTTT.

The CDR3 is CASSFDSYEQYF. CDR3 sequence (DNA): TGTGCCAGCAGCTTCGACTCGTACGAGCAGTACTTC. The chain combines TRBV11-2 with TRBJ2-7; the D is unclear. The CDR3 consists of 12 residues. Germline CDR1 SGHAT, CDR2 FQNNGV. V dropped 3 bases and J dropped 4 bases, with 7 bases sitting between them.

The CDR3 protein is CASSVSEGRETQYF. The DNA of the CDR3 is TGTGCCAGCAGCGTTAGTGAGGGCCGGGAGACCCAGTACTTC. This chain links TRBV9 with TRBJ2-5, with D maybe TRBD2 (5 bases). The CDR3 consists of 14 residues. Trimming cost V 2 bases and J 5 bases, with 13 bases left between them. Germline CDR1 reads SGDLS; CDR2 reads YYNGEE. Full variable domain (rest looked up from reference TRBV9 and TRBJ2-5): DSGVTQTPKHLITATGQRVTLRCSPRSGDLSVYWYQQSLDQGLQFLIQYYNGEERAKGNILERFSAQQFPDLHSELNLSSLELGDSALYFCASSVSEGRETQYFGPGTRLLVL.

The chain uses TRBV12-2 and TRBJ2-7; the table assigns TRBD2, which was not confirmed against the DNA. TRBV12-2 is deemed a pseudogene. The CDR3 extends over 15 amino acids. The CDR3 protein is CASRFGGRVLREQYF. For the CDR3, the DNA is TGTGCAAGTCGCTTCGGGGGGAGGGTCCTACGCGAGCAGTACTTC.

This chain uses TRBV6-5 with TRBJ1-1; no clear D. V lost 7 bases and J 1 base, leaving 13 bases between the germline ends. Germline V lookup: CDR1 MNHEY, CDR2 SVGAGI. The CDR3 is 14 residues long. The CDR3 nucleotides read TGTGCCAGCACCGCTCGGGGAGGGAACACTGAAGCTTTCTTT. Protein sequence: CASTARGGNTEAFF.

The chain links TRBV24-1 to TRBJ2-1, with 12 positions matching TRBD2. The germline V gene encodes CDR1 KGHDR and CDR2 SFDVKD. The CDR3 extends over 16 amino acids. V lost 3 bases to trimming and J lost 6 bases; unmatched junction nucleotides: 5. The CDR3 coding sequence is TGTGCCACCAGTGATCTAGCGGGAGGGCAGAGCAATGAGCAGTTCTTC. Its translation is CATSDLAGGQSNEQFF.

The chain is built from TRBV18 and TRBJ2-3; TRBD1 is a possible D gene (6 bases). The CDR3 contains 14 residues. Germline CDR1 and CDR2: KGHSH and LQKENI. Trimming took off 4 bases at V and 0 bases at J, with 8 bases between the two ends. DNA of the CDR3: TGTGCCAGCTCACACAGGGCCAGCACAGATACGCAGTATTTT. Translated, it gives CASSHRASTDTQYF.

V usage is TRBV7-9 and J usage is TRBJ2-7; D remains ambiguous. In germline, CDR1 is SEHNR, CDR2 FQNEAQ (reference sequence). Trimming removed 7 bases at V and 4 bases at J, with 17 bases between. This CDR3 has 14 residues. The CDR3 nucleotides are TGTGCCAGCACCCGGACCAATACGAATTACGAGCAGTACTTC. Translated, it gives CASTRTNTNYEQYF.